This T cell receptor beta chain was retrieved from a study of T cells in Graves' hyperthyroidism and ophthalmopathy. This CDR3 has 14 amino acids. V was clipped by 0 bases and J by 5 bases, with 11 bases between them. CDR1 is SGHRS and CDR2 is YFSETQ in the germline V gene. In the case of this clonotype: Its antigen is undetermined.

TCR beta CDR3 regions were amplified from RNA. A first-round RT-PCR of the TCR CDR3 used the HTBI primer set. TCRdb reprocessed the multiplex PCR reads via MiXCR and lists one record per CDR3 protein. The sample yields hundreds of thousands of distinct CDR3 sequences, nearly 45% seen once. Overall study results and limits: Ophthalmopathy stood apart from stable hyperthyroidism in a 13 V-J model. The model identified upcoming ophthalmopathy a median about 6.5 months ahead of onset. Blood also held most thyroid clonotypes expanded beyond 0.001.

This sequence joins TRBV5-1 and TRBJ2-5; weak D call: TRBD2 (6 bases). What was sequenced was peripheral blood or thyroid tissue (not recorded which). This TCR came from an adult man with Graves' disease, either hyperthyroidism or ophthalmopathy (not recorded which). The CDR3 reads CASSLELAGETQYF. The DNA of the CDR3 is TGCGCCAGCAGCTTGGAACTAGCTGGGGAGACCCAGTACTTC.